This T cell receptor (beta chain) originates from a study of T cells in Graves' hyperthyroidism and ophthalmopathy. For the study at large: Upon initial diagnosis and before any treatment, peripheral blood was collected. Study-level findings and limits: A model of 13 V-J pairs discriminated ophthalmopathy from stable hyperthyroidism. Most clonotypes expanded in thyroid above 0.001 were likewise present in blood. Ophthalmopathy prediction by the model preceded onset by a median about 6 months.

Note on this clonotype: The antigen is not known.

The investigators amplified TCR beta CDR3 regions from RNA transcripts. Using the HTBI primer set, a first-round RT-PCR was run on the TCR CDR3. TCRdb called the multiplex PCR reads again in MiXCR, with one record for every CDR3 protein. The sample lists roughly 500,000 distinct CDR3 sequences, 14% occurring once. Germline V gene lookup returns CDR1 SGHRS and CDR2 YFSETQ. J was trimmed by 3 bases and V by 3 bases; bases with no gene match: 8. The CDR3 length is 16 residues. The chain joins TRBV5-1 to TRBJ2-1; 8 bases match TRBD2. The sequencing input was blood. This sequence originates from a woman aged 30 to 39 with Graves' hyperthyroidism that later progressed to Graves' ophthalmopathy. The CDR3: CASSWTGTSGYNEQFF. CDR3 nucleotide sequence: TGCGCCAGCAGCTGGACCGGGACTAGTGGCTACAATGAGCAGTTCTTC.